These 27 T cell receptor beta chains came from one sample sequenced in a study of blood T cell repertoires in COVID-19. The repertoire was sequenced with immunoSEQ multiplex PCR; TCRdb's copy has only in-frame clones and lacks some. The top ten clones hold more than 2.5% of a sample with over 200,000 clones, 70% to 90% of them seen once. Sequencing was done on a sample of peripheral blood. Receptors were obtained from a woman aged 25-40 years who had recovered from COVID-19.

The chain combines TRBV7-9 with TRBJ2-7; a weak D match, TRBD2 (6 bases). CDR1 is SEHNR and CDR2 is FQNEAQ in the germline V gene (reference sequence). CDR3 length: 14 residues. The germline V and J ends were trimmed by 3 bases and 6 bases, with 15 bases remaining between them. The CDR3 spells CASSFTTSRAEQYF. CDR3 nucleotide sequence: TGTGCCAGCAGCTTCACGACTAGTCGAGCCGAGCAGTACTTC.

The chain recombines TRBV5-1 with TRBJ2-1, with D uncertain. Germline V lookup: CDR1 SGHRS, CDR2 YFSETQ. The CDR3 contains 14 residues. V was shortened by 0 bases and J by 0 bases, with 4 bases between the two germline ends. In DNA, the CDR3 is TGCGCCAGCAGCTTGGACATCTCCTACAATGAGCAGTTCTTC. Amino acids: CASSLDISYNEQFF.

The chain recombines TRBV5-6 with TRBJ2-3; no firm D call. The CDR3 is made up of 13 amino acids. Germline V gene data show CDR1 as SGHDT and CDR2 as YYEEEE. The V and J ends lost 2 bases and 10 bases respectively, with 14 bases between them. In DNA form, the CDR3 reads TGTGCCAGCAGCTTCTACTCGTACGAAGCGCAGTATTTT. This gives the protein CASSFYSYEAQYF.

This clone came up a few times. V usage is TRBV7-6 and J usage is TRBJ2-7; D possibly corresponds to TRBD2 (6 bases). CDR3 length equals 16 residues. V was cut by 1 base and J by 2 bases, with 15 bases left in between. Germline V gene data show CDR1 as SGHVS and CDR2 as FNYEAQ. The CDR3 DNA is TGTGCCAGCAGCTTAGGAAGCCGAGGGAGGCCCTACGAGCAGTACTTC. This codes for CASSLGSRGRPYEQYF.

The chain links TRBV6-2 or TRBV6-3 to TRBJ2-1; possibly TRBD2 for D (6 bases). The CDR3 sequence is 14 residues long. Germline values: CDR1 MNHEY, CDR2 SVGEGT. Deletions cut 5 bases from V and 8 bases from J, with 16 bases between. CDR3 amino acids: CASSQQEGGDEQFF. The CDR3 region has the DNA TGTGCCAGCAGTCAACAGGAGGGTGGCGATGAGCAGTTCTTC.

The chain employs TRBV6-4 and TRBJ2-3, with D tentatively TRBD2 (6 bases). The CDR3 length is 12 residues. V was clipped by 9 bases and J by 2 bases, with 9 bases between them. Germline lookup yields CDR1 MRHNA and CDR2 SNTAGT. The CDR3 spells CASRGNTDTQYF. The CDR3 DNA sequence: TGTGCCAGTCGGGGGAACACAGATACGCAGTATTTT.

This clone came up once. This chain links TRBV4-1 with TRBJ2-4; the match to TRBD1 covers 8 bases. The V gene's germline CDR1 is MGHRA and CDR2 YSYEKL. The V gene end was trimmed by 1 base and the J gene end by 5 bases; junction bases not matched to a gene: 7. This CDR3 is 16 amino acids long. The CDR3 loop is CASSQVTGGAENIQYF. The CDR3 nucleotides read TGCGCCAGCAGCCAAGTCACAGGGGGAGCGGAAAACATTCAGTACTTC.

This clone has just one count. This rearrangement joins TRBV6-2 or TRBV6-3 to TRBJ1-1; TRBD1 aligns across 9 bases. This CDR3 is built from 16 residues. V was clipped by 3 bases and J by 3 bases; unmatched bases: 8. Germline CDR1 MNHEY, CDR2 SVGEGT. In DNA form, the CDR3 reads TGTGCCAGCAGTTATTGGACAGGGGCTTCTGACACTGAAGCTTTCTTT. This translates into CASSYWTGASDTEAFF.

This chain joins TRBV4-1 and TRBJ1-1, with 10 bases matching TRBD1. With V trimmed by 1 base and J by 3 bases, 2 bases remained unmatched. This CDR3 is built from 15 residues. The germline gives CDR1 MGHRA, CDR2 YSYEKL. The CDR3 region has the DNA TGCGCCAGCAGCCAAGGGGACAGGGGAGACACTGAAGCTTTCTTT. Amino acid sequence: CASSQGDRGDTEAFF.

The genes are TRBV5-6 and TRBJ2-4; 7 bases fit TRBD1. Trimming removed 2 bases from V and 3 bases from J; junction bases left unmatched: 8. This CDR3 has 16 residues. CDR1 is SGHDT and CDR2 is YYEEEE in the germline V gene. CDR3 sequence (DNA): TGTGCCAGCAGCTTACCGACAGGGTTTAGCAAAAACATTCAGTACTTC. Residues: CASSLPTGFSKNIQYF.

The chain recombines TRBV7-2 with TRBJ2-1, with TRBD2 identical over 11 bases. Losses at the gene ends were 1 base for V and 6 bases for J; bases not matched to a gene: 2. Looked up from germline, CDR1 is SGHTA and CDR2 is FQGNSA. The CDR3 contains 15 residues. The chain's CDR3 is CASSLGSGGANEQFF. CDR3 DNA sequence: TGTGCCAGCAGCTTAGGTAGCGGGGGGGCCAATGAGCAGTTCTTC.

The chain uses TRBV29-1 and TRBJ2-7, with 10 bases aligning to TRBD1. Germline V CDR1 and CDR2: SQVTM, ANQGSEA. The CDR3 length is 12 residues. The CDR3 sequence is CTAGTGVDEQYF. The CDR3 DNA follows: TGCACCGCGGGGACAGGGGTCGACGAGCAGTACTTC.

V and J are TRBV10-3 and TRBJ1-6; D is unclear. The V gene's germline CDR1 is ENHRY and CDR2 SYGVKD. This CDR3 has 14 amino acids. V was shortened by 7 bases and J by 6 bases, with 13 bases between the two germline ends. The CDR3: CAITSTGINSPLHF. Here the CDR3 DNA reads TGTGCCATCACTAGCACTGGTATTAATTCACCCCTCCACTTT.

This clone was detected a few times. The J gene is TRBJ1-2, the V gene TRBV29-1, with 9 positions matching TRBD1. The CDR3 runs to 14 residues. V was clipped by 6 bases and J by 4 bases; unmatched bases: 9. Per germline, CDR1 SQVTM and CDR2 ANQGSEA. The CDR3 region is CSVPLQGAGYGYTF. The CDR3 bases are TGCAGCGTACCCCTACAGGGGGCCGGCTATGGCTACACCTTC.

CDR3 loop: CASSGPTSGGVLRTDTQYF. CDR3 DNA sequence: TGTGCCAGCAGCGGACCGACTAGCGGGGGGGTACTACGCACAGATACGCAGTATTTT. V usage is TRBV9 and J usage is TRBJ2-3, with TRBD2 matching 14 bases. The CDR3 is made up of 19 amino acids. J gave up 1 base and V 3 bases, and 10 bases lay outside the gene matches. Germline V gene sequence: CDR1 SGDLS, CDR2 YYNGEE.

The chain combines TRBV2 with TRBJ2-4; TRBD2 might be the D (5 bases). CDR1 and CDR2 from the germline V gene are SNHLY and FYNNEI. The V end lost 4 bases, the J end lost 9 bases, and 10 bases lay between the germline ends. The CDR3 spans 12 residues. Here the CDR3 reads CASSAAGGIQYF. CDR3 bases: TGTGCCAGCAGTGCCGCGGGCGGCATTCAGTACTTC.

The rearrangement joins TRBV27 to TRBJ2-7; D might be TRBD2 (5 bases). The CDR3 runs to 14 residues. V lost 0 bases to trimming and J lost 1 base, with 7 bases between them. Germline assignment: CDR1 MNHEY and CDR2 SMNVEV (reference sequence). CDR3 nucleotide sequence: TGTGCCAGCAGTTTATCAGGACTTTCCTACGAGCAGTACTTC. This sequence encodes CASSLSGLSYEQYF.

The rearrangement links TRBV7-6 to TRBJ2-2, with TRBD1 matching 9 bases. The J segment lost 5 bases and the V segment lost 5 bases, leaving 6 bases of the junction unmatched. CDR1 and CDR2 (germline): SGHVS, FNYEAQ. The CDR3 loop spans 15 amino acids. The CDR3 sequence is CASSPGTGNTGELFF. In DNA, the CDR3 is TGTGCCAGCAGCCCCGGGACAGGGAATACCGGGGAGCTGTTTTTT.

The chain has TRBV5-6 and TRBJ2-6; D possibly corresponds to TRBD2 (5 bases). CDR1 and CDR2 from the germline V gene are SGHDT and YYEEEE. V lost 2 bases, J lost 0 bases, and 6 bases lay in between. The CDR3 runs to 15 residues. This chain's CDR3 is CASSLGSSGANVLTF. In nucleotides, the CDR3 is TGTGCCAGCAGCTTAGGGAGCTCTGGGGCCAACGTCCTGACTTTC.

The V call is TRBV9, the J call TRBJ2-3, with D perhaps matching TRBD2 (5 bases). In germline, CDR1 is SGDLS, CDR2 YYNGEE. This CDR3 contains 12 residues. The V end was cut by 4 bases, the J end by 6 bases, with 9 bases between. The CDR3 loop is CASSPLGDTQYF. CDR3 bases: TGTGCCAGCAGCCCACTAGGGGATACGCAGTATTTT.

A single count supports this clone. V is TRBV6-2 or TRBV6-3 and J is TRBJ2-7, with 8 positions matching TRBD1. CDR1 is MNHEY and CDR2 is SVGEGT in the germline V gene. The CDR3 has 13 residues. Trimming took 4 bases from V and 6 from J; bases not matched to a gene: 5. The CDR3 sequence: CASSFGQGLEQYF. The CDR3 DNA sequence: TGTGCCAGCAGTTTCGGACAGGGCCTCGAGCAGTACTTC.

The chain recombines TRBV19 with TRBJ2-2, with 11 positions matching TRBD1. The CDR3 extends over 16 amino acids. Germline assignment: CDR1 LNHDA and CDR2 SQIVND (reference sequence). Trimming took 8 bases from V and 5 from J; bases not matched to a gene: 10. CDR3 DNA: TGTGCCAGTCGCGATCCGGGACAGGGGGTTACCGGGGAGCTGTTTTTT. It is translated as CASRDPGQGVTGELFF.

This sequence joins TRBV3-1 (or the pseudogene TRBV3-2) and TRBJ1-5; D ambiguous. The CDR3 sequence is 14 residues long. Trimming cost V 4 bases and J 7 bases, with 14 bases left between them. Germline V gives CDR1 LGHDT, CDR2 YNNKEL (reference sequence). CDR3 protein: CASSPAGSRQPQHF. The CDR3 DNA reads TGTGCCAGCAGCCCCGCCGGTTCACGGCAGCCCCAGCATTTT.

CDR3 in amino acids: CATSDLGGRGGGGYTF. DNA for the CDR3: TGTGCCACCAGTGATTTAGGGGGGCGCGGGGGTGGTGGCTACACCTTC. The chain combines TRBV24-1 with TRBJ1-2, with a tentative D call TRBD1 (6 bases). Looked up from germline, CDR1 is KGHDR and CDR2 is SFDVKD. The germline V and J ends were trimmed by 1 base and 7 bases, with 18 bases remaining between them. The CDR3 contains 16 residues.

The sample holds one count of this clone. The V and J genes are TRBV6-2 or TRBV6-3 and TRBJ2-7; 7 bases agree with TRBD2. This CDR3 has 14 amino acids. Per the germline V gene, CDR1 is MNHEY and CDR2 is SVGEGT. After removal of 5 bases from V and 7 bases from J, the junction contained 11 bases not matched to a gene. CDR3 nucleotides: TGTGCCAGCAGTGCCATTAGCGGGCGTGGGGAGCAGTACTTC. Translation gives CASSAISGRGEQYF.

The chain employs TRBV5-1 and TRBJ1-1; TRBD1 matches at 10 bases. The germline V gene has CDR1 SGHRS and CDR2 YFSETQ. The V gene end was trimmed by 2 bases and the J gene end by 0 bases; junction bases not matched to a gene: 16. The CDR3 covers 20 residues. The CDR3 spells CASSFNQPGQGPLMNTEAFF. The CDR3 DNA reads as TGCGCCAGCAGCTTCAACCAACCGGGACAGGGGCCCTTAATGAACACTGAAGCTTTCTTT.

This clone was picked up one time. The J gene is TRBJ2-7, the V gene TRBV27, with 10 positions matching TRBD2. CDR1 and CDR2 from the germline V gene are MNHEY and SMNVEV (reference sequence). V dropped 6 bases and J dropped 4; count of bases not matched to a gene: 6. The CDR3 runs 14 residues. CDR3 loop: CASSATGLAYEQYF. The CDR3 nucleotides read TGTGCCAGCAGCGCCACGGGACTAGCGTACGAGCAGTACTTC.